This TCR beta chain was documented in a study of blood T cell repertoires in COVID-19. The CDR3 is 14 residues long. Germline-derived CDR1 and CDR2 are SGHAT and FQDESV (reference sequence). V was clipped by 1 base and J by 4 bases, with 10 bases between them. Original methodology: Reference gene primer amplification yielded estimated nucleated cell counts. Generated by immunoSEQ multiplex PCR, the TCRdb table keeps only in-frame clones and is missing some. D and trimming come from the DNA, and the V and J calls and clone size come from that table. In the table there are 250,000 to 350,000 clones, less than 85% of which are singletons.

Specimen: peripheral blood. The receptor comes from a human donor with COVID-19, enrolled during active disease. The donor label of this sample is uncertain. The chain links TRBV11-1 to TRBJ1-1; possibly TRBD1 for D (6 bases). CDR3 protein: CASSLGTGRTEAFF. The CDR3 nucleotides are TGTGCCAGCAGCTTAGGAACAGGGCGCACTGAAGCTTTCTTT.